A selection of T cell receptor beta chains follows, all from one sample in a study of T-cell reconstitution after alpha-beta-depleted transplantation in children. TCRdb reanalysed the PCR reads using MiXCR and keeps one entry per CDR3 protein. Here the sample spans approximately 31,000 distinct CDR3 sequences, roughly 6.7% being singletons. The source was peripheral blood, collected 60 days after TCRalphabeta/CD19-depleted stem cell transplant. The receptors originated from a child less than two years old who had a stem cell transplant for acute myeloid leukemia, so the T cells may come from the graft donor. Both conserved end residues are part of each CDR3.

V gene: TRBV12-3/TRBV12-4
J gene: TRBJ2-2
CDR3 protein: CASGRVGTGGAGELFF

V gene: TRBV6-2/TRBV6-3
J gene: TRBJ1-2
CDR3 protein: CASSYVIRTGALNYGYTF

V gene: TRBV7-7
J gene: TRBJ2-2
CDR3 protein: CASSLRPEITGELFF

V gene: TRBV12-3/TRBV12-4
J gene: TRBJ1-5
CDR3 protein: CASSLRGSSWPQHF

V gene: TRBV27
J gene: TRBJ1-4
CDR3 protein: CASRLRMRSEKLFF

V gene: TRBV4-2
J gene: TRBJ1-2
CDR3 protein: CASSQDRTPWGYGYTF

V gene: TRBV5-1
J gene: TRBJ2-5
CDR3 protein: CASSSDRPRETQYF

V gene: TRBV7-2
J gene: TRBJ1-6
CDR3 protein: CASSLTTSHNSPLHF

V gene: TRBV28
J gene: TRBJ1-6
CDR3 protein: CASSRGWGLIDNSPLHF

V gene: TRBV28
J gene: TRBJ2-7
CDR3 protein: CASSFRGLRKYEQYF

V gene: TRBV12-3/TRBV12-4
J gene: TRBJ2-3
CDR3 protein: CASSVDSTDTQYF

V gene: TRBV28
J gene: TRBJ2-7
CDR3 protein: CASRLTRDRISYEQYF

V gene: TRBV10-2
J gene: TRBJ2-2
CDR3 protein: CATAPFENTGELFF

V gene: TRBV14
J gene: TRBJ2-2
CDR3 protein: CASSQAFATGELFF

V gene: TRBV4-3
J gene: TRBJ1-2
CDR3 protein: CASSQERIGGYTF

V gene: TRBV7-2
J gene: TRBJ2-7
CDR3 protein: CASSLRLAGDPSYEQYF

V gene: TRBV14
J gene: TRBJ2-7
CDR3 protein: CASSHSSSYEQYF

V gene: TRBV28
J gene: TRBJ2-1
CDR3 protein: CASSPGRYYNEQFF

V gene: TRBV29-1
J gene: TRBJ2-7
CDR3 protein: CSATGGGSYEQYF

V gene: TRBV7-2
J gene: TRBJ2-1
CDR3 protein: CASSSGRVVGDNEQFF

V gene: TRBV21-1
J gene: TRBJ2-3
CDR3 protein: CASRPTSGRDKSSTDTQYF

V gene: TRBV28
J gene: TRBJ2-1
CDR3 protein: CASSLGENEQFF

V gene: TRBV27
J gene: TRBJ2-7
CDR3 protein: CASSFGGYHLEQYF

V gene: TRBV7-2
J gene: TRBJ2-3
CDR3 protein: CASSLLVYTQYF

V gene: TRBV28
J gene: TRBJ2-5
CDR3 protein: CASVSPGQQETQYF

V gene: TRBV5-1
J gene: TRBJ2-7
CDR3 protein: CASSLRQGGSYEQYF

V gene: TRBV29-1
J gene: TRBJ2-7
CDR3 protein: CSVEETGAYEQYF